The entry below gives a single T cell receptor (beta chain) sequence along with its context. Its antigen is unidentified. V was trimmed by 3 bases and J by 6 bases, leaving 9 bases between them. Per the germline V gene, CDR1 is LGHNA and CDR2 is YSLEER. CDR3 size: 13 residues. The authors reverse transcribed all of the isolated RNA, so sequencing captured expressed TCRB transcripts. Repertoires were generated with immunoSEQ multiplex PCR, while TCRdb's copy carries only in-frame clones and drops some. The repertoire includes approximately 300,000 clones, 8% to 13% of them detected once, and about 0.015% sits in the top ten. CD45RO/CCR7/CD25/CD127/CD95/CD27 separated CD4+ naive, central memory, regulatory and stem cell-like memory cells by sorting. This sample is drawn from a study of beta chain features in type 1 diabetes. Overall study results and limits: PCR might favor shorter templates, but any such skew would affect patients and controls equally. Among patients with Type 1 diabetes, TCRB CDR3s were moderately but significantly shorter in every one of the four CD4+ subsets. For TCRB rearrangement, an influence of HLA type remained unresolved here.

The rearrangement joins TRBV4-3 to TRBJ1-5; the D is unclear. The TCR comes from a young woman in good health. The sample taken for sequencing was naive CD4+ T cells from blood. This chain's CDR3 is CASSQGATQPQHF. In nucleotides, the CDR3 is TGCGCCAGCAGCCAGGGAGCAACTCAGCCCCAGCATTTT.